The clone carrying this T cell receptor beta chain has at least ten counts. Antigen: not known. Beta-chain TCR CDR3 regions were amplified from RNA transcripts. The authors performed first-round RT-PCR with HTBI primers and then a second-round multiplex PCR. TCRdb processed the multiplex PCR reads anew with MiXCR; each CDR3 protein has one entry. The data show hundreds of thousands of distinct CDR3 sequences, with about a fifth seen just once and 7.1% held by the top ten. Germline V gene sequence: CDR1 SGHRS, CDR2 YFSETQ. Deletions cut 1 base from V and 0 bases from J, with 10 bases between. The CDR3 spans 15 residues. The data were obtained in a study of Graves' ophthalmopathy and Graves' hyperthyroidism. General observations from the study: Classification of ophthalmopathy versus stable hyperthyroidism by a 13-signature model yielded around 88% sensitivity and just over 80% specificity.

The sequence derives from a woman under 30 with stable Graves' hyperthyroidism. Some clones in this sample may be carry-over from other donors' samples. The chain employs TRBV5-1 and TRBJ1-1, with D hard to call. Specimen: peripheral blood. CDR3 bases: TGCGCCAGCAGCTTGAACAGCGTCATGAACACTGAAGCTTTCTTT. Its protein product is CASSLNSVMNTEAFF. The full variable domain, completed using reference TRBV5-1 and TRBJ1-1, is KAGVTQTPRYLIKTRGQQVTLSCSPISGHRSVSWYQQTPGQGLQFLFEYFSETQRNKGNFPGRFSGRQFSNSRSEMNVSTLELGDSALYLCASSLNSVMNTEAFFGQGTRLTVV.